This is a list of T cell receptor beta chains from one sample in a study of shared clonotypes between healthy human individuals. Method: immunoSEQ multiplex PCR; TCRdb's copy keeps in-frame clones and lacks some. The repertoire has 2,500,000 or so clones, 85% to 95% of them found once; the top ten carry under 0.15%. The sequenced material came from naive CD4+ T cells sorted from blood. Receptors originate from a man aged 18 to 29 in good health. The CDR3 runs from the conserved cysteine through the conserved F or W. The order of the fields is CDR3 DNA, CDR3 protein, D gene, clone size, J gene, V gene. A D gene is named only where the DNA matches it firmly. The size field is filled for only some rows; it gives once, few, many or a size class.

TGTGCCAGCAGTGGCACCAAAGGCGGAGATACGCAGTATTTT	CASSGTKGGDTQYF	.	.	TRBJ2-3	TRBV27
TGCGCCAGCAGCTTAGCCGGACTAGCCGGGGAGCAGTACTTC	CASSLAGLAGEQYF	TRBD2	.	TRBJ2-7	TRBV5-1
TGCGCCAGCAGCTTCACAGCGGGGGGGCCTTATGAGACCCAGTACTTC	CASSFTAGGPYETQYF	TRBD2	.	TRBJ2-5	TRBV5-1
TGCAGTGCTACAAACCGCTATGGCTACACCTTC	CSATNRYGYTF	.	.	TRBJ1-2	TRBV20-1
TGTGCCAGCAGCCGAACCTCCGGACGGGGTGGCTACACCTTC	CASSRTSGRGGYTF	.	.	TRBJ1-2	TRBV14
TGTGCCAGCAGCTTAATGGGGCCCGGGGGCGAGCAGTACTTC	CASSLMGPGGEQYF	.	.	TRBJ2-7	TRBV7-2
TGTGCCAGCAGCTCCATGAGGGCCTTCTACGAGCAGTACTTC	CASSSMRAFYEQYF	.	.	TRBJ2-7	TRBV7-8
TGTGCCAGCAGCTTAGGTCGGGGGGTATTGCTCAATGAGCAGTTCTTC	CASSLGRGVLLNEQFF	TRBD2	.	TRBJ2-1	TRBV11-3
TGTGCCAGCAGTTTATGGCCGGGGTCAAATAATTCACCCCTCCACTTT	CASSLWPGSNNSPLHF	.	.	TRBJ1-6	TRBV28
TGCGCCAGCAGCACTTCGGACAGATTGAACACTGAAGCTTTCTTT	CASSTSDRLNTEAFF	.	.	TRBJ1-1	TRBV5-1
TGTGCCAGCAGCGGAACCAGGGTAGAAGCTTTCTTT	CASSGTRVEAFF	.	.	TRBJ1-1	TRBV2
TGCGCCAGCAGCCAAGGTCCTAGCGGGACCCCCTACAATGAGCAGTTCTTC	CASSQGPSGTPYNEQFF	TRBD2	once	TRBJ2-1	TRBV5-1
TGTGCCAGCTCACCAATCAGGACTGCAACTAATGAAAAACTGTTTTTT	CASSPIRTATNEKLFF	.	.	TRBJ1-4	TRBV18
TGCGCCAGCAGCTTGGAACTGGGGGCGTCCTACGAGCAGTACTTC	CASSLELGASYEQYF	.	.	TRBJ2-7	TRBV5-1
TGCGCCAGCAGCTCCGGACAGGGGGCAAGCAATGAGCAGTTCTTC	CASSSGQGASNEQFF	TRBD1	.	TRBJ2-1	TRBV5-1
TGTGCCTGGGATTACAGGGGGGGCACTGAAGCTTTCTTT	CAWDYRGGTEAFF	TRBD1	few	TRBJ1-1	TRBV30
TGTGCCTGGAGTGAACTAGCGGGGGCATTGGAGACCCAGTACTTC	CAWSELAGALETQYF	TRBD2	.	TRBJ2-5	TRBV30
TGTGCCAGCTCAGCGGACAGGGGGAACACCGGGGAGCTGTTTTTT	CASSADRGNTGELFF	TRBD1	.	TRBJ2-2	TRBV18
TGCGCCAGCAGTAAGGCCGTTAGCTCCTACGAGCAGTACTTC	CASSKAVSSYEQYF	.	.	TRBJ2-7	TRBV10-2
TGTGCCAGCAGGCCTCCCACAGGGGGGAACAATCAGCCCCAGCATTTT	CASRPPTGGNNQPQHF	TRBD1	.	TRBJ1-5	TRBV28
TGCAGTGCTAGAATCCAGGCGCAGTACTTC	CSARIQAQYF	.	.	TRBJ2-7	TRBV20-1
TGTGCCAGCAGGCCTAGCCGAACAGGGGAAAGTCGAGGCTACACCTTC	CASRPSRTGESRGYTF	TRBD1	.	TRBJ1-2	TRBV28